The 13 T cell receptor beta chains in this list originate from one sample, sequenced in a study of siplizumab effects on memory and regulatory T cells. Clones were sequenced by immunoSEQ multiplex PCR, and TCRdb holds only the in-frame ones, with some missing. The data contain 100,000 or so clones, 85% to 95% of them seen just once; the ten biggest clones take up 0.25% to 0.35%. Sequencing was done on a sample of CD4+ T cells sorted from blood. These receptors came from a human donor in good health.

This chain links TRBV9 with TRBJ2-3, with unresolved D. With 0 bases removed from V and 0 bases from J, the gap between germline ends came to 11 bases. Per germline, CDR1 SGDLS and CDR2 YYNGEE. This CDR3 region has 16 residues. The CDR3 DNA reads as TGTGCCAGCAGCGTAGGTGGCGCTTCTAGCACAGATACGCAGTATTTT. It encodes CASSVGGASSTDTQYF. Looking up the rest from reference TRBV9 and TRBJ2-3 gives the full variable domain: DSGVTQTPKHLITATGQRVTLRCSPRSGDLSVYWYQQSLDQGLQFLIQYYNGEERAKGNILERFSAQQFPDLHSELNLSSLELGDSALYFCASSVGGASSTDTQYFGPGTRLTVL.

The gene calls are TRBV5-5 and TRBJ2-2, with TRBD2 matching 11 bases. Germline CDR1 is SGHKS and CDR2 is YYEKEE (reference sequence). There are 17 residues in the CDR3. V dropped 1 base and J dropped 6; count of bases not matched to a gene: 8. In DNA form, the CDR3 reads TGTGCCAGCAGCTTGTCCCTCCTGACTAGCGGGGCCGGGGAGCTGTTTTTT. As protein: CASSLSLLTSGAGELFF.

This clone was recorded only once. The V gene is TRBV5-1, the J gene TRBJ1-2; 8 positions agree with TRBD1. This CDR3 is built from 12 residues. V lost 6 bases and J lost 8; bases outside the gene matches: 6. Germline CDR1 and CDR2: SGHRS and YFSETQ. The CDR3 sequence: CASKVDRGGYTF. In nucleotides, the CDR3 is TGCGCCAGCAAGGTCGACAGGGGAGGCTACACCTTC. The full variable domain, rest sourced from reference TRBV5-1 and TRBJ1-2, is KAGVTQTPRYLIKTRGQQVTLSCSPISGHRSVSWYQQTPGQGLQFLFEYFSETQRNKGNFPGRFSGRQFSNSRSEMNVSTLELGDSALYLCASKVDRGGYTFGSGTRLTVV.

The chain carries TRBV7-2 and TRBJ2-1, with 8 bases lining up with TRBD2. With V trimmed by 2 bases and J by 2 bases, 5 bases remained unmatched. This CDR3 is built from 16 residues. Germline V CDR1 and CDR2: SGHTA, FQGNSA. CDR3 region: CASSLFVSGTYNEQFF. In nucleotides, the CDR3 is TGTGCCAGCAGCTTATTCGTTAGCGGGACCTACAATGAGCAGTTCTTC.

The rearrangement joins TRBV7-2 to TRBJ2-7; TRBD2 matches at 7 bases. The V gene's germline CDR1 is SGHTA and CDR2 FQGNSA. The CDR3 has 15 amino acids. V was clipped by 1 base and J by 0 bases; unmatched bases: 3. The CDR3 region is CASSLEGGASYEQYF. DNA of the CDR3: TGTGCCAGCAGCTTAGAGGGAGGGGCCTCCTACGAGCAGTACTTC.

The V and J genes are TRBV5-1 and TRBJ2-5, with D unclear. The germline V gene has CDR1 SGHRS and CDR2 YFSETQ. The CDR3 consists of 13 residues. V lost 0 bases and J 6 bases, leaving 9 bases between the germline ends. Here the CDR3 reads CASSLDWGQTQYF. CDR3 nucleotides: TGCGCCAGCAGCTTGGATTGGGGTCAGACCCAGTACTTC.

The genes are TRBV6-1 and TRBJ2-3, with 7 bases lining up with TRBD2. With 7 bases clipped from V and 3 bases from J, the junction kept 10 bases outside the gene matches. The CDR3 totals 15 residues. Germline loops: CDR1 MNHNS, CDR2 SASEGT. CDR3 nucleotides: TGTGCCAGCAACCAACTAGCGTCTACGACAGATACGCAGTATTTT. As protein: CASNQLASTTDTQYF.

The rearrangement joins TRBV2 to TRBJ2-7, with D unclear. CDR1 and CDR2 (germline): SNHLY, FYNNEI. The CDR3 covers 12 residues. V was clipped by 7 bases and J by 6 bases, with 13 bases between them. CDR3 sequence reads: CASKGLALEQYF. CDR3 nucleotides: TGTGCCAGCAAGGGCCTTGCCCTCGAGCAGTACTTC.

The CDR3 nucleotides read TGTGCCAGCAGCCCAGGCCCCCAAAACCGGGGTCAGTATGGCTACACCTTC. Protein product: CASSPGPQNRGQYGYTF. This chain uses TRBV5-4 with TRBJ1-2; D call uncertain. V was clipped by 4 bases and J by 5 bases, with 24 bases between them. Looked up from germline, CDR1 is SGHNT and CDR2 is YYREEE (reference sequence). This CDR3 spans 17 amino acids.

The chain joins TRBV5-1 to TRBJ1-2, with D perhaps TRBD1 (6 bases). V lost 4 bases and J 7 bases, leaving 17 bases between the germline ends. The CDR3 has 14 residues. The V gene's germline CDR1 is SGHRS and CDR2 YFSETQ. This CDR3 is CASSPQGLAAGYTF. The CDR3 region has the DNA TGCGCCAGCAGCCCCCAGGGGTTAGCGGCTGGCTACACCTTC.

The gene calls are TRBV5-1 and TRBJ2-2; 10 bases match TRBD1. The CDR3 runs to 16 residues. V shed 4 bases and J 1 base; nucleotides not matched to a gene: 4. CDR1 SGHRS and CDR2 YFSETQ come from the germline V gene. CDR3 DNA sequence: TGCGCCAGCAGCCAGAGGACAGGGGGGAACACCGGGGAGCTGTTTTTT. This sequence encodes CASSQRTGGNTGELFF.

This chain links TRBV18 with TRBJ1-1; TRBD1 might be the D (5 bases). Germline CDR1 is KGHSH and CDR2 is LQKENI. V was pared by 0 bases and J by 0 bases, with 8 bases between. The CDR3 covers 15 residues. The CDR3: CASSPPKGMNTEAFF. CDR3 DNA sequence: TGTGCCAGCTCACCACCTAAGGGGATGAACACTGAAGCTTTCTTT.

This clone came up a few times. The chain links TRBV19 to TRBJ1-3; the D is unclear. From germline, CDR1 is LNHDA and CDR2 SQIVND (reference sequence). Trimming shortened V by 3 bases and J by 0 bases, and 6 bases separated the two germline ends. CDR3 length: 14 amino acids. The CDR3 region has the DNA TGTGCCAGTAGTATCGGGATCTCTGGAAACACCATATATTTT. Its protein is CASSIGISGNTIYF.